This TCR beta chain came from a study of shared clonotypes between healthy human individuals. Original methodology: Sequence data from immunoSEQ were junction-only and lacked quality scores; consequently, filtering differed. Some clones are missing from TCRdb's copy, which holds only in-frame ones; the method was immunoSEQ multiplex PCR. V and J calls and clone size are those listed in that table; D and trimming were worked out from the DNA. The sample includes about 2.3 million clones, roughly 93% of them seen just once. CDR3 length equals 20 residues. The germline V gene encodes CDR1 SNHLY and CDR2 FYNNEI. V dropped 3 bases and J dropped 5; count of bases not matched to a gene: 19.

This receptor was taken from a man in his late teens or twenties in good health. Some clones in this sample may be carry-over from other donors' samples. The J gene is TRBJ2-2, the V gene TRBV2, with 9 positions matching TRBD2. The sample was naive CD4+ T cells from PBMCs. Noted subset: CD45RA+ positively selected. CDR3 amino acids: CASSDSAAYGGRAYTGELFF. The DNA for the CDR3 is TGTGCCAGCAGTGATTCTGCAGCGTATGGCGGGAGGGCGTATACCGGGGAGCTGTTTTTT.